The 9 T cell receptor beta chains presented below share a single source sample, sequenced in a study of blood T cell repertoires in COVID-19. Clones were read by immunoSEQ multiplex PCR, and TCRdb kept only the in-frame ones, dropping some. This sample has approximately 40,000 clones, with about nine tenths found just once. Sequencing used peripheral blood. Source of these receptors: an elderly woman in a cohort sampled during active or convalescent COVID-19.

CDR3: CASSYGLFHNQPQHF. As DNA, the CDR3 is TGTGCCAGCAGTTACGGCCTTTTTCACAATCAGCCCCAGCATTTT. V gene TRBV6-2 or TRBV6-3 combines with J gene TRBJ1-5; D call uncertain. Trimming took 2 bases from V and 3 from J, leaving 11 bases between them. CDR3 length: 15 residues. From germline, CDR1 is MNHEY and CDR2 SVGEGT.

The rearrangement links TRBV3-1 (or the pseudogene TRBV3-2) to TRBJ1-5, with TRBD1 matching 7 bases. The CDR3 covers 12 residues. Trimming cost V 1 base and J 9 bases; bases outside gene matches: 0. Germline CDR1 LGHDT, CDR2 YNNKEL (reference sequence). CDR3 DNA sequence: TGTGCCAGCAGCCAAGCAGGGGGGCCCCAGCATTTT. Amino acids: CASSQAGGPQHF.

V is TRBV2 and J is TRBJ1-6; D perhaps matches TRBD1 (6 bases). Germline V gives CDR1 SNHLY, CDR2 FYNNEI. V was cut by 5 bases and J by 9 bases, with 14 bases left in between. This CDR3 contains 14 residues. The DNA for the CDR3 is TGTGCCAGCAGTCTACAGGGAATGGGTTCACCCCTCCACTTT. Translating it yields CASSLQGMGSPLHF.

The chain has TRBV4-1 and TRBJ1-1; TRBD1 aligns across 8 bases. After removal of 3 bases from V and 4 bases from J, the junction contained 4 bases not matched to a gene. The CDR3 has 14 residues. Germline V gene lookup returns CDR1 MGHRA and CDR2 YSYEKL. Written as DNA, the CDR3 is TGCGCCAGCAGCCATGGACAGGGTCGCACTGAAGCTTTCTTT. The encoded protein is CASSHGQGRTEAFF.

The CDR3 is CSAHLIEAFF. The DNA of the CDR3 is TGCAGTGCTCACTTGATTGAAGCTTTCTTT. This chain joins TRBV20-1 and TRBJ1-1; unclear D gene. The V gene's germline CDR1 is DFQATT and CDR2 SNEGSKA (reference sequence). With 5 bases removed from V and 7 bases from J, the gap between germline ends came to 8 bases. The CDR3 runs 10 residues.

The chain has TRBV6-5 and TRBJ1-1, with 9 positions matching TRBD1. J was trimmed by 3 bases and V by 6 bases; bases with no gene match: 5. CDR1 MNHEY and CDR2 SVGAGI come from the germline V gene. The CDR3 consists of 14 residues. The CDR3 nucleotides read TGTGCCAGCAGGCCGGGACAGGGTTACACTGAAGCTTTCTTT. As protein: CASRPGQGYTEAFF.

The chain recombines TRBV7-2 with TRBJ2-3; D remains ambiguous. V lost 2 bases to trimming and J lost 4 bases, with 7 bases between them. This CDR3 comprises 13 residues. Germline CDR1 SGHTA, CDR2 FQGNSA. CDR3 in amino acids: CASSLKPSDTQYF. The CDR3 nucleotides are TGTGCCAGCAGCTTAAAGCCCTCAGATACGCAGTATTTT.

The chain uses TRBV19 and TRBJ2-2; D gene uncertain. The V end was cut by 5 bases, the J end by 3 bases, with 4 bases between. The CDR3 runs to 12 residues. Germline lookup yields CDR1 LNHDA and CDR2 SQIVND (reference sequence). In nucleotides, the CDR3 is TGTGCCAGTAGTTATTACACCGGGGAGCTGTTTTTT. As protein: CASSYYTGELFF.

The rearrangement links TRBV11-3 to TRBJ2-7, with TRBD1 as a possible D gene (6 bases). Germline V gene lookup returns CDR1 SGHNT and CDR2 YENEEA. This CDR3 is 13 amino acids long. Trimming pared 5 bases from V and 7 bases from J, leaving 15 bases between. CDR3 in amino acids: CASSPGDSREQYF. The CDR3 DNA is TGTGCCAGCAGCCCAGGGGATTCGAGAGAGCAGTACTTC.